One sample yielded the 29 T cell receptor beta chains listed below, sequenced in a study of OX40 agonist ivuxolimab in advanced cancers. TCRdb's table, derived via immunoSEQ multiplex PCR, lists solely in-frame clones and lacks some. The profile shows 50,000 to 60,000 clones, approximately 80% of them singletons. The sequenced sample was CD4+ or CD8+ T cells sorted from blood, obtained in a trial of the OX40 agonist ivuxolimab. Receptors were obtained from an adult with an advanced solid tumor such as melanoma, head and neck, liver or kidney cancer.

The rearrangement links TRBV2 to TRBJ1-1, with D maybe TRBD1 (5 bases). Germline V CDR1 and CDR2: SNHLY, FYNNEI. This CDR3 region has 17 residues. V shed 1 base and J shed 4 bases, with 19 bases lying between them. The CDR3 region is CASSEGVADSGLTEAFF. CDR3 bases: TGTGCCAGCAGTGAAGGGGTCGCAGATTCAGGGCTCACTGAAGCTTTCTTT.

The rearrangement uses TRBV5-1 and TRBJ2-2; a weak D match, TRBD1 (6 bases). The CDR3 length is 19 residues. V was shortened by 3 bases and J by 8 bases, with 29 bases between the two germline ends. The germline V gene has CDR1 SGHRS and CDR2 YFSETQ. The CDR3, as DNA: TGCGCCAGCAGCTACATGCTTACCGGGACACCTAGTGAACCGGGGGAGCTGTTTTTT. Protein sequence: CASSYMLTGTPSEPGELFF.

The V gene is TRBV6-6, the J gene TRBJ2-7; 7 bases are shared with TRBD1. CDR3 length equals 14 residues. V dropped 2 bases and J dropped 1; count of bases not matched to a gene: 2. From germline, CDR1 is MNHNY and CDR2 SVGAGI (reference sequence). The CDR3 spells CASSYTRGSYEQYF. In nucleotides, the CDR3 is TGTGCCAGCAGTTACACCAGGGGGTCCTACGAGCAGTACTTC.

This sequence joins TRBV6-1 and TRBJ2-7; D is possibly TRBD1 or TRBD2 (5 bases each). Trimming removed 7 bases from V and 0 bases from J, with 10 bases in between. The germline CDR1 and CDR2 sequences are MNHNS and SASEGT. This CDR3 has 13 amino acids. Written as DNA, the CDR3 is TGTGCCAGCAACTCGGGGCCCTCCTACGAGCAGTACTTC. Its protein product is CASNSGPSYEQYF.

The genes are TRBV5-5 and TRBJ2-1, with TRBD1 as a possible D gene (6 bases). CDR1 is SGHKS, CDR2 YYEKEE, per germline (reference sequence). The CDR3 sequence is 12 residues long. The V end lost 3 bases, the J end lost 7 bases, and 8 bases lay between the germline ends. The CDR3, as DNA: TGTGCCAGCAGCTCCAGGGGAAATGAGCAGTTCTTC. Its translation: CASSSRGNEQFF.

The V call is TRBV19, the J call TRBJ1-4, with no clear D. V lost 6 bases and J 8 bases, leaving 19 bases between the germline ends. CDR1 and CDR2 from the germline V gene are LNHDA and SQIVND (reference sequence). The CDR3 is 15 amino acids. The DNA for the CDR3 is TGTGCCAGTAGCCAGACTTTGCGGGCTGGCGAAAAACTGTTTTTT. Amino acid sequence: CASSQTLRAGEKLFF.

Only one count was recorded for this clone. The rearrangement uses TRBV2 and TRBJ2-6; D is undetermined. The CDR3 has 15 amino acids. The germline CDR1 and CDR2 sequences are SNHLY and FYNNEI. V shed 4 bases and J shed 3 bases, with 10 bases lying between them. The DNA of the CDR3 is TGTGCCAGCAGTGGAGGAGTAAATGGGGCCAACGTCCTGACTTTC. It specifies CASSGGVNGANVLTF.

The J gene is TRBJ1-5, the V gene TRBV7-9, with a tentative D call TRBD1 (5 bases). Germline lookup yields CDR1 SEHNR and CDR2 FQNEAQ (reference sequence). V was pared by 5 bases and J by 3 bases, with 20 bases between. CDR3 length: 17 amino acids. In DNA, the CDR3 is TGTGCCAGCAGCCAAGATGCAGGGCTAACGAACAATCAGCCCCAGCATTTT. It is translated as CASSQDAGLTNNQPQHF.

This clone was detected once. J is TRBJ1-1 and V is TRBV19; D not certain. This CDR3 has 13 residues. The germline V gene has CDR1 LNHDA and CDR2 SQIVND (reference sequence). V was trimmed by 4 bases and J by 2 bases, leaving 8 bases between them. DNA of the CDR3: TGTGCCAGTAGTACCGTCAAAAACACTGAAGCTTTCTTT. Translation gives CASSTVKNTEAFF.

The chain recombines TRBV7-2 with TRBJ2-3; TRBD1 matches 9 bases. CDR3 size: 16 residues. CDR1 is SGHTA and CDR2 is FQGNSA in the germline V gene. Unmatched junction bases numbered 9, after V lost 6 bases and J lost 2 bases. The CDR3 region is CASRRTGGGNTDTQYF. The CDR3, as DNA: TGTGCCAGCAGGAGAACAGGGGGCGGAAACACAGATACGCAGTATTTT.

This chain links TRBV2 with TRBJ1-2; D is ambiguous. Trimming took 4 bases from V and 3 from J, leaving 9 bases between them. Germline V CDR1 and CDR2: SNHLY, FYNNEI. The length of the CDR3 is 13 residues. The CDR3 protein is CASSARADYGYTF. CDR3 in DNA: TGTGCCAGCAGTGCCCGGGCCGACTATGGCTACACCTTC.

The rearrangement links TRBV5-1 to TRBJ2-3; TRBD1 aligns across 9 bases. This CDR3 contains 14 residues. The germline V gene encodes CDR1 SGHRS and CDR2 YFSETQ. V shed 4 bases, J shed 8 bases, and the junction held 8 bases outside the gene matches. The CDR3 sequence is CASSKGQGSGTQYF. In DNA form, the CDR3 reads TGCGCCAGCAGCAAGGGACAGGGAAGTGGTACGCAGTATTTT. Based on the CDR3 plus reference TRBV5-1 and TRBJ2-3, the full variable domain is KAGVTQTPRYLIKTRGQQVTLSCSPISGHRSVSWYQQTPGQGLQFLFEYFSETQRNKGNFPGRFSGRQFSNSRSEMNVSTLELGDSALYLCASSKGQGSGTQYFGPGTRLTVL.

The chain uses TRBV11-3 and TRBJ2-7; TRBD1 might be the D (6 bases). V gave up 0 bases and J gave up 1 base, with 10 bases separating them. Per germline, CDR1 SGHNT and CDR2 YENEEA. This CDR3 spans 15 amino acids. Written as DNA, the CDR3 is TGTGCCAGCAGCTTAGATGGGACACGGTCCTACGAGCAGTACTTC. It encodes CASSLDGTRSYEQYF.

The chain has TRBV6-6 and TRBJ2-3; D is perhaps TRBD2 (6 bases). CDR1 is MNHNY and CDR2 is SVGAGI in the germline V gene (reference sequence). This CDR3 contains 14 residues. V was pared by 2 bases and J by 6 bases, with 12 bases between. CDR3 amino acids: CASSYRENGDTQYF. DNA for the CDR3: TGTGCCAGCAGTTACCGGGAGAATGGGGATACGCAGTATTTT.

This CDR3 is CASRGGGVETQYF. DNA for the CDR3: TGTGCCAGCCGCGGGGGGGGCGTGGAGACCCAGTACTTC. This chain connects TRBV19 to TRBJ2-5; 9 nucleotides agree with TRBD2. Germline V gene lookup returns CDR1 LNHDA and CDR2 SQIVND (reference sequence). This CDR3 is 13 amino acids long. The junction had 7 bases not matched to a gene; V was cut back by 9 bases and J by 5 bases.

DNA of the CDR3: TGTGCCAGCTTCCAGACAGGGGTCACCGGGGAGCTGTTTTTT. Translated: CASFQTGVTGELFF. J is TRBJ2-2 and V is TRBV2; 8 bases agree with TRBD1. Germline CDR1 reads SNHLY; CDR2 reads FYNNEI. This CDR3 has 14 amino acids. Trimming removed 8 bases from V and 4 bases from J; junction bases left unmatched: 6. Full variable domain (outside the CDR3, taken from reference TRBV2 and TRBJ2-2): EPEVTQTPSHQVTQMGQEVILRCVPISNHLYFYWYRQILGQKVEFLVSFYNNEISEKSEIFDDQFSVERPDGSNFTLKIRSTKLEDSAMYFCASFQTGVTGELFFGEGSRLTVL.

The V gene is TRBV28, the J gene TRBJ1-2; 7 positions match TRBD1. Trimming cost V 4 bases and J 7 bases; bases outside gene matches: 15. The CDR3 sequence is 16 residues long. Germline V CDR1 and CDR2: MDHEN, SYDVKM. CDR3 DNA: TGTGCCAGCAGTTCCGGGACAGCCCCTGCCGTGGGTGGCTACACCTTC. Amino acids: CASSSGTAPAVGGYTF.

This rearrangement joins TRBV7-9 to TRBJ1-1; maybe TRBD1 (5 bases). Trimming cost V 3 bases and J 1 base, with 6 bases left between them. Germline loops: CDR1 SEHNR, CDR2 FQNEAQ (reference sequence). The CDR3 has 13 amino acids. The CDR3 DNA reads as TGTGCCAGCAGCTTTAGGGGGAACACTGAAGCTTTCTTT. This translates into CASSFRGNTEAFF.

V and J are TRBV7-9 and TRBJ2-1, with 7 positions matching TRBD2. Germline V gene sequence: CDR1 SEHNR, CDR2 FQNEAQ (reference sequence). Losses at the gene ends were 5 bases for V and 5 bases for J; bases not matched to a gene: 9. The CDR3 covers 15 residues. The CDR3 region has the DNA TGTGCCAGCAGCGGACGACTAGCCGAGGACAATGAGCAGTTCTTC. It specifies CASSGRLAEDNEQFF.

CDR3 DNA sequence: TGCAGCGTTGGCATAAGCCATGAGCAGTTCTTC. Its protein is CSVGISHEQFF. V gene TRBV29-1 combines with J gene TRBJ2-1; no firm D call. V lost 4 bases and J 8 bases, leaving 9 bases between the germline ends. This CDR3 comprises 11 residues. Germline CDR1 is SQVTM and CDR2 is ANQGSEA.

The chain joins TRBV11-2 to TRBJ1-1, with TRBD1 as a possible D gene (5 bases). Germline V gives CDR1 SGHAT, CDR2 FQNNGV. The CDR3 spans 15 residues. V lost 5 bases to trimming and J lost 2 bases, with 15 bases between them. The CDR3 sequence: CASSRQQVINTEAFF. In DNA, the CDR3 is TGTGCCAGCAGCCGTCAACAGGTGATAAACACTGAAGCTTTCTTT.

This sequence joins TRBV18 and TRBJ1-2; a weak D match, TRBD1 (6 bases). The V and J ends lost 0 bases and 1 base respectively, with 6 bases between them. The length of the CDR3 is 14 residues. CDR1 and CDR2 from the germline V gene are KGHSH and LQKENI. The CDR3: CASSPPGHNYGYTF. In nucleotides, the CDR3 is TGTGCCAGCTCACCACCGGGACATAACTATGGCTACACCTTC.

This clone was detected only once. The V and J genes are TRBV28 and TRBJ2-7; the match to TRBD1 covers 8 bases. This CDR3 region has 15 residues. J lost 2 bases, V lost 4 bases, and 7 bases had no gene match. Germline lookup yields CDR1 MDHEN and CDR2 SYDVKM. The CDR3 region has the DNA TGTGCCAGCAGTTCCCTCGGACAGGGCGCCTACGAGCAGTACTTC. Its protein is CASSSLGQGAYEQYF.

The chain is built from TRBV7-2 and TRBJ2-7, with D tentatively TRBD1 (5 bases). This CDR3 is built from 15 residues. The germline V gene encodes CDR1 SGHTA and CDR2 FQGNSA. V was clipped by 5 bases and J by 6 bases, with 20 bases between them. This CDR3 reads CASSPMGLGMGEQYF. In nucleotides, the CDR3 is TGTGCCAGCAGCCCTATGGGGCTAGGTATGGGCGAGCAGTACTTC.

The V and J genes are TRBV2 and TRBJ2-3, with 7 bases that match TRBD2. With V trimmed by 11 bases and J by 1 base, 9 bases remained unmatched. The CDR3 covers 14 residues. Germline V CDR1 and CDR2: SNHLY, FYNNEI. For the CDR3, the DNA is TGTGCCGGGACCCCGGGGGGAGGCACAGATACGCAGTATTTT. The encoded protein is CAGTPGGGTDTQYF.

This clone was recorded a few times. V is TRBV2 and J is TRBJ1-2; D ambiguous. CDR3 size: 11 residues. V was trimmed by 5 bases and J by 4 bases, leaving 5 bases between them. Germline values: CDR1 SNHLY, CDR2 FYNNEI. The CDR3 DNA sequence: TGTGCCAGCAGTCGCGGCTATGGCTACACCTTC. Translation: CASSRGYGYTF. Based on the CDR3 plus reference TRBV2 and TRBJ1-2, the full variable domain is EPEVTQTPSHQVTQMGQEVILRCVPISNHLYFYWYRQILGQKVEFLVSFYNNEISEKSEIFDDQFSVERPDGSNFTLKIRSTKLEDSAMYFCASSRGYGYTFGSGTRLTVV.

The chain combines TRBV27 with TRBJ2-7, with 10 bases matching TRBD1. The CDR3 runs 14 residues. V gave up 6 bases and J gave up 2 bases; unmatched junction bases: 4. CDR1 MNHEY and CDR2 SMNVEV come from the germline V gene (reference sequence). The CDR3 coding sequence is TGTGCCAGCAGCCGAGGGACAGGGGCCTACGAGCAGTACTTC. Its translation: CASSRGTGAYEQYF.

This clone was seen a single time. The chain carries TRBV27 and TRBJ2-5, with 12 bases fitting TRBD2. The V and J ends lost 7 bases and 11 bases, in that order; junction bases with no gene match: 20. The CDR3 totals 17 residues. Per germline, CDR1 MNHEY and CDR2 SMNVEV (reference sequence). DNA of the CDR3: TGTGCCAGCAACTTCGACCTAGCGGGAGGGCCGCTCGGGGAGCAGTACTTC. Translating gives CASNFDLAGGPLGEQYF.

V gene TRBV7-9 combines with J gene TRBJ2-4, with 8 bases matching TRBD1. CDR3 length: 14 amino acids. Germline trimming cut 5 bases from V and 4 bases from J; bases unmatched to any gene: 4. Germline CDR1 reads SEHNR; CDR2 reads FQNEAQ (reference sequence). The CDR3 DNA follows: TGTGCCAGCAGCCCCCGACAGGGGAAAAACATTCAGTACTTC. Translation: CASSPRQGKNIQYF.